Reported below is one T cell receptor (beta chain). Its cognate antigen is unknown. The data are from a study of shared clonotypes between healthy human individuals. Study overall: CD4 naive and CD4 memory each took three plates per donor, while CD8 naive took two and CD8 memory one. Notes on the study in general: The study generally estimated greater richness for naive than memory subsets.

Samples underwent the assay at deep level. Data came from immunoSEQ multiplex PCR; TCRdb stores just in-frame clones and leaves some out. The sample includes over 2,000,000 clones, around 95% of them seen just once. Naive CD8 cells were CD45RO-negative, positively selected for CCR7, excluding terminally differentiated effector memory CD45RA+ cells. The V and J ends lost 0 bases and 0 bases respectively, with 12 bases between them. Germline V gives CDR1 MNHEY, CDR2 SMNVEV (reference sequence). This CDR3 has 16 amino acids. The chain is built from TRBV27 and TRBJ2-7; TRBD1 is a possible D gene (5 bases). Sequencing used naive CD8+ T cells from PBMCs. The receptor was derived from a man aged 18 to 35 in good health. Some clones in this sample may be carry-over from other donors' samples. This chain's CDR3 is CASSLSVGQSSYEQYF. CDR3 in DNA: TGTGCCAGCAGTTTATCGGTGGGGCAGAGCTCCTACGAGCAGTACTTC.